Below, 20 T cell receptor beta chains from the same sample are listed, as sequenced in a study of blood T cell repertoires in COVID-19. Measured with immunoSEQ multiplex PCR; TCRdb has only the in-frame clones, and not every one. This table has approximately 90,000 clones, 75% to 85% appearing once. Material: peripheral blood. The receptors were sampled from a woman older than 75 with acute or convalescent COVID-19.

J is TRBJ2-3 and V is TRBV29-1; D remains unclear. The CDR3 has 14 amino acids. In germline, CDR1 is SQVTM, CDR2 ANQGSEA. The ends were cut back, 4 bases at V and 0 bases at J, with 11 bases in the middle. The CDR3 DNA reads TGCAGCGTTGTCAGTTCCTTTAGCACAGATACGCAGTATTTT. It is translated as CSVVSSFSTDTQYF.

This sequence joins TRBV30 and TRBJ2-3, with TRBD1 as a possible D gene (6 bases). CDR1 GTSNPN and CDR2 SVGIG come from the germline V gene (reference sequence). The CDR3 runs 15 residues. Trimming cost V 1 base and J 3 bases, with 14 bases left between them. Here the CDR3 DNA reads TGTGCCTGGAGTGAGCAGGGGCTAAGTACAGATACGCAGTATTTT. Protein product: CAWSEQGLSTDTQYF.

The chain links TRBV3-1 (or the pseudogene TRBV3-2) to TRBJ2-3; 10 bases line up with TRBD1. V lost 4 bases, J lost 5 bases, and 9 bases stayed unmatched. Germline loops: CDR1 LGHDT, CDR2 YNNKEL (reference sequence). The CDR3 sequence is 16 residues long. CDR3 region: CASSPWTGGVGDTQYF. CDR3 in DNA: TGTGCCAGCAGCCCTTGGACAGGGGGTGTCGGAGATACGCAGTATTTT.

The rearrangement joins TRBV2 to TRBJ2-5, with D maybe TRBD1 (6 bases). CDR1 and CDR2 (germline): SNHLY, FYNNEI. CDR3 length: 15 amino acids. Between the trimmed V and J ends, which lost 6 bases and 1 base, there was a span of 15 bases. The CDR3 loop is CASSFWGHLQETQYF. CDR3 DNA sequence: TGTGCCAGCAGCTTTTGGGGACACCTCCAAGAGACCCAGTACTTC.

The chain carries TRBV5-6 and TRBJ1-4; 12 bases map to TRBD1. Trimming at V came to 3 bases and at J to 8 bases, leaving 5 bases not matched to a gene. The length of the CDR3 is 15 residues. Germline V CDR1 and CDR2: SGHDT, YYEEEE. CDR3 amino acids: CASSSGQGAKEKLFF. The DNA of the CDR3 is TGTGCCAGCAGCTCGGGACAGGGGGCAAAGGAAAAACTGTTTTTT. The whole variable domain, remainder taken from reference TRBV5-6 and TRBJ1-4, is DAGVTQSPTHLIKTRGQQVTLRCSPKSGHDTVSWYQQALGQGPQFIFQYYEEEERQRGNFPDRFSGHQFPNYSSELNVNALLLGDSALYLCASSSGQGAKEKLFFGSGTQLSVL.

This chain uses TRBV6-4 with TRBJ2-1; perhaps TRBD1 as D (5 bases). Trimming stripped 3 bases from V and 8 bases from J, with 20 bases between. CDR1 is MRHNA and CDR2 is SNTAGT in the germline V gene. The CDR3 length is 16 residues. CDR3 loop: CASSESPWAGLDEQFF. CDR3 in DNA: TGTGCCAGCAGTGAAAGCCCCTGGGCAGGGTTGGATGAGCAGTTCTTC.

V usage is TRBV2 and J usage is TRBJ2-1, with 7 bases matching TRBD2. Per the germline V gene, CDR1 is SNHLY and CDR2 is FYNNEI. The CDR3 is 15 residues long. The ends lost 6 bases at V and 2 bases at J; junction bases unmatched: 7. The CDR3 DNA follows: TGTGCCAGCAGCAGTCAGAGCGGGGCCTACAATGAGCAGTTCTTC. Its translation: CASSSQSGAYNEQFF.

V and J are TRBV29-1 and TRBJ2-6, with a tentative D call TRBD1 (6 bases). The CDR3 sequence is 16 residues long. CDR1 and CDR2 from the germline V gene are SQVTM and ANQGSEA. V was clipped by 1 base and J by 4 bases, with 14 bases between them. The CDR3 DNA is TGCAGCGTTGAAGGTAATACAGGGTCCGGGGCCAACGTCCTGACTTTC. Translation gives CSVEGNTGSGANVLTF.

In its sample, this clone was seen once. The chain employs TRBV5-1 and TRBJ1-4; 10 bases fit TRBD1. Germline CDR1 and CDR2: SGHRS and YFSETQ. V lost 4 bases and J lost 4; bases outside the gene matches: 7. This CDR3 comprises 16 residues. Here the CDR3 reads CASSAGQGSRNEKLFF. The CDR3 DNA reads TGCGCCAGCAGCGCGGGACAGGGGAGCCGTAATGAAAAACTGTTTTTT. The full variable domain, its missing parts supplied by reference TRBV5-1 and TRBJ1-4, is KAGVTQTPRYLIKTRGQQVTLSCSPISGHRSVSWYQQTPGQGLQFLFEYFSETQRNKGNFPGRFSGRQFSNSRSEMNVSTLELGDSALYLCASSAGQGSRNEKLFFGSGTQLSVL.

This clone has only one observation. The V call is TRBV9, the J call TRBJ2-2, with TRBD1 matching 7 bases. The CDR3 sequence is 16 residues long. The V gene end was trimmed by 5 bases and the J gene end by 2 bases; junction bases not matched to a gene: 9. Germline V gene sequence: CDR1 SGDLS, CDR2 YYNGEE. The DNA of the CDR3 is TGTGCCAGCAGTCTCAGACAGGGCCCCAACACCGGGGAGCTGTTTTTT. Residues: CASSLRQGPNTGELFF.

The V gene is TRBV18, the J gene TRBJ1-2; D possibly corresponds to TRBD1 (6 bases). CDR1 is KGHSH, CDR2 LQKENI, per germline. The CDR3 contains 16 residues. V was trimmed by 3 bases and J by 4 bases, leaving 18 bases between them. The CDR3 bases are TGTGCCAGCTCACCTCTGGGACAAGACCATCGCTATGGCTACACCTTC. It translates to CASSPLGQDHRYGYTF. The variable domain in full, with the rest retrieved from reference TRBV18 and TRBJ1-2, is NAGVMQNPRHLVRRRGQEARLRCSPMKGHSHVYWYRQLPEEGLKFMVYLQKENIIDESGMPKERFSAEFPKEGPSILRIQQVVRGDSAAYFCASSPLGQDHRYGYTFGSGTRLTVV.

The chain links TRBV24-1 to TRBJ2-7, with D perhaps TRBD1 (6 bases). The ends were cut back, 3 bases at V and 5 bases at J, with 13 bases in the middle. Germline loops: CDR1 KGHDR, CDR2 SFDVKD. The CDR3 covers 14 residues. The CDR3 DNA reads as TGTGCCACCAGTGATCGGACAGTTTGGAACGAGCAGTACTTC. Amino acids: CATSDRTVWNEQYF.

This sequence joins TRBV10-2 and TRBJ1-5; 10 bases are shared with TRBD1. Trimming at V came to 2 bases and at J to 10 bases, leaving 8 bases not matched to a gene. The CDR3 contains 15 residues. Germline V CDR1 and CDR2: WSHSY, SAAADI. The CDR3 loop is CASSETGQGELPQHF. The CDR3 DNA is TGCGCCAGCAGTGAGACCGGACAGGGGGAATTACCCCAGCATTTT.

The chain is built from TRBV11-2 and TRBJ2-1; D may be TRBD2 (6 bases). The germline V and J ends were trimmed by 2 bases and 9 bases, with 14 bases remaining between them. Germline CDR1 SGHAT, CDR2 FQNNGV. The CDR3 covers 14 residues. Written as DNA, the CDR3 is TGTGCCAGCAGCTTAACGAGGGGACTGGGTGAGCAGTTCTTC. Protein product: CASSLTRGLGEQFF.

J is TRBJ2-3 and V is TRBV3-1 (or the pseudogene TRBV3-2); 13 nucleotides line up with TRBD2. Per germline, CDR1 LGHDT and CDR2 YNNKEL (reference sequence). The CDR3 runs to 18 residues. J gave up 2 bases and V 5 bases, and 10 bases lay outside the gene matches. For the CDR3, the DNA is TGTGCCAGCAGCATCCGGACTAGCGGGAGCCCTTCCACAGATACGCAGTATTTT. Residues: CASSIRTSGSPSTDTQYF.

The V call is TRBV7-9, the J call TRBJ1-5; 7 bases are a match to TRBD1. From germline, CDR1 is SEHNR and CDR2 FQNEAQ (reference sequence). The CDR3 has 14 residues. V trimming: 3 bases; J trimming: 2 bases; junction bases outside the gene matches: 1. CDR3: CASSFTGGNQPQHF. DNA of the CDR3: TGTGCCAGCAGCTTCACAGGGGGCAATCAGCCCCAGCATTTT.

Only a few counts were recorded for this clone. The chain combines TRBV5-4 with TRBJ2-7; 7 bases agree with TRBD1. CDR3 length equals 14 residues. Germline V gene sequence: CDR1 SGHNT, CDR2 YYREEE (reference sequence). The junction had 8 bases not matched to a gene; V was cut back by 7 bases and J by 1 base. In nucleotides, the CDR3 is TGTGCCAGCGGAACCCCGGGACAGTCCTACGAGCAGTACTTC. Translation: CASGTPGQSYEQYF.

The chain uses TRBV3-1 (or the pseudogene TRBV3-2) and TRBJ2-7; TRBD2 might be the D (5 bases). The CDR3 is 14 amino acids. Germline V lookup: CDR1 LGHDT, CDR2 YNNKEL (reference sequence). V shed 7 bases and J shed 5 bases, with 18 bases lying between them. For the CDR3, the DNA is TGTGCCAGCACCCCATCCGTAGCGAACCACGAGCAGTACTTC. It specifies CASTPSVANHEQYF.

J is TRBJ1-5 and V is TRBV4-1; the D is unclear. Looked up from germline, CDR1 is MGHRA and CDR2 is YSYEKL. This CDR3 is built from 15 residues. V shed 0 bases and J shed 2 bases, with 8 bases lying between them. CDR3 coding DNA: TGCGCCAGCAGCCAAGACGTCCAGGGCAATCAGCCCCAGCATTTT. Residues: CASSQDVQGNQPQHF.

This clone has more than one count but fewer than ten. This chain's CDR3 is CAISESHSGANVLTF. The CDR3, as DNA: TGTGCCATCAGTGAGTCACACTCTGGGGCCAACGTCCTGACTTTC. The chain recombines TRBV10-3 with TRBJ2-6; D is uncertain. V dropped 0 bases and J dropped 0 bases, with 3 bases sitting between them. The V gene's germline CDR1 is ENHRY and CDR2 SYGVKD. The CDR3 covers 15 residues.